These 25 T cell receptor beta chains share one sample of origin, sequenced in a study of tumor-infiltrating lymphocytes in localized non-small cell lung cancer. Profiling relied on immunoSEQ multiplex PCR, and the TCRdb table lists in-frame clones only, not all of them. Of 10,000 to 12,000 clones detected, around 60% appear once; the ten largest clones hold about 9.1%. The sequencing input was lung tumor tissue. Every receptor here comes from a human donor with non-small cell lung cancer.

The rearrangement uses TRBV4-3 and TRBJ2-3; D is possibly TRBD1 (5 bases). The CDR3 is 15 amino acids. Between the trimmed V and J ends, which lost 1 base and 6 bases, there was a span of 14 bases. Germline V gene data show CDR1 as LGHNA and CDR2 as YSLEER. CDR3 region: CASSQGRGREDTQYF. For the CDR3, the DNA is TGCGCCAGCAGCCAAGGTAGGGGCCGCGAGGATACGCAGTATTTT.

This clone was recorded only once. This chain connects TRBV10-3 to TRBJ1-6; the D gene is possibly TRBD1 (6 bases). CDR3 length: 17 amino acids. Trimming shortened V by 1 base and J by 5 bases, and 15 bases separated the two germline ends. The germline CDR1 and CDR2 sequences are ENHRY and SYGVKD. Here the CDR3 DNA reads TGTGCCATCAGTGAGTGGACAGTTTTAAGGGATAATTCACCCCTCCACTTT. Translating gives CAISEWTVLRDNSPLHF.

This clone was detected once. The gene calls are TRBV29-1 and TRBJ2-7; possibly TRBD1 for D (5 bases). V was shortened by 5 bases and J by 6 bases, with 14 bases between the two germline ends. Germline V gene data show CDR1 as SQVTM and CDR2 as ANQGSEA. This CDR3 region has 12 residues. The CDR3 sequence: CSVLGQAFEQYF. The DNA of the CDR3 is TGCAGCGTTTTAGGACAAGCGTTCGAGCAGTACTTC.

The V and J genes are TRBV11-2 and TRBJ2-3, with 7 bases matching TRBD2. Germline assignment: CDR1 SGHAT and CDR2 FQNNGV. The V gene end was trimmed by 1 base and the J gene end by 2 bases; junction bases not matched to a gene: 9. This CDR3 contains 17 residues. The CDR3 DNA follows: TGTGCCAGCAGCTTAGCCCTGACTAGCTGGATCACAGATACGCAGTATTTT. It codes for CASSLALTSWITDTQYF. Combining the CDR3 with reference TRBV11-2 and TRBJ2-3 gives the whole variable domain EAGVAQSPRYKIIEKRQSVAFWCNPISGHATLYWYQQILGQGPKLLIQFQNNGVVDDSQLPKDRFSAERLKGVDSTLKIQPAKLEDSAVYLCASSLALTSWITDTQYFGPGTRLTVL.

This clone is termed medium-sized. J is TRBJ2-2 and V is TRBV29-1, with 10 bases matching TRBD1. The CDR3 consists of 16 residues. With 4 bases clipped from V and 3 bases from J, the junction kept 8 bases outside the gene matches. From germline, CDR1 is SQVTM and CDR2 ANQGSEA. The CDR3, as DNA: TGCAGCGTTGCCCGTGGGGACAGGGGCGACACCGGGGAGCTGTTTTTT. This codes for CSVARGDRGDTGELFF.

J is TRBJ2-5 and V is TRBV4-3; 9 bases line up with TRBD2. The CDR3 runs to 16 residues. CDR1 and CDR2 (germline): LGHNA, YSLEER. J lost 5 bases, V lost 5 bases, and 12 bases had no gene match. CDR3: CASSSRAGGLVETQYF. As DNA, the CDR3 is TGCGCCAGCAGCTCAAGGGCGGGGGGGCTTGTTGAGACCCAGTACTTC.

This sequence joins TRBV5-1 and TRBJ1-2; TRBD1 matches at 8 bases. J lost 6 bases, V lost 0 bases, and 7 bases had no gene match. This CDR3 comprises 15 residues. Germline V gene lookup returns CDR1 SGHRS and CDR2 YFSETQ. The CDR3 region has the DNA TGCGCCAGCAGCTTGGCAAGGACAGGGCAGGATGGCTACACCTTC. It yields the protein CASSLARTGQDGYTF.

The J gene is TRBJ1-1, the V gene TRBV29-1; no clear D. V was shortened by 7 bases and J by 1 base, with 7 bases between the two germline ends. This CDR3 spans 11 amino acids. CDR1 is SQVTM and CDR2 is ANQGSEA in the germline V gene. The CDR3 DNA reads as TGCAGCGGTGACCCGAACACTGAAGCTTTCTTT. Its protein product is CSGDPNTEAFF.

This sequence joins TRBV5-8 and TRBJ2-7; possible D gene TRBD2, 5 bases. The CDR3 is 12 residues long. CDR1 and CDR2 from the germline V gene are SGHTS and YDEGEE. The V and J ends lost 1 base and 4 bases respectively, with 6 bases between them. The CDR3 DNA follows: TGTGCCAGCAGCTTGACGGGGTACGAGCAGTACTTC. Translating gives CASSLTGYEQYF. Using reference TRBV5-8 and TRBJ2-7 for the parts outside the CDR3, the full variable domain is EAGVTQSPTHLIKTRGQQATLRCSPISGHTSVYWYQQALGLGLQFLLWYDEGEERNRGNFPPRFSGRQFPNYSSELNVNALELEDSALYLCASSLTGYEQYFGPGTRLTVT.

There are a few counts of this clone. The CDR3 spells CASSGRFSYNEQFF. In nucleotides, the CDR3 is TGTGCCAGCAGTGGGAGGTTCTCCTACAATGAGCAGTTCTTC. The V call is TRBV2, the J call TRBJ2-1; possibly TRBD2 for D (5 bases). Germline V gene sequence: CDR1 SNHLY, CDR2 FYNNEI. Trimming removed 4 bases at V and 0 bases at J, with 7 bases between. The CDR3 runs to 14 residues.

The rearrangement joins TRBV10-3 to TRBJ2-1; 11 positions match TRBD1. CDR1 is ENHRY and CDR2 is SYGVKD in the germline V gene. The CDR3 covers 14 residues. Trimming at V came to 4 bases and at J to 7 bases, leaving 3 bases not matched to a gene. As DNA, the CDR3 is TGTGCCATCAGTGTAGGGACAGGGGGTAATGAGCAGTTCTTC. Translating it yields CAISVGTGGNEQFF.

This clone is categorized as medium-sized. The rearrangement uses TRBV6-1 and TRBJ2-3; 11 nucleotides line up with TRBD2. Germline V gene data show CDR1 as MNHNS and CDR2 as SASEGT. This CDR3 contains 15 residues. J was trimmed by 5 bases and V by 6 bases; bases with no gene match: 7. Here the CDR3 DNA reads TGTGCCAGCAGGCTACTAGCGGGGGCCGAAGATACGCAGTATTTT. Its protein product is CASRLLAGAEDTQYF.

J is TRBJ2-7 and V is TRBV29-1; TRBD1 aligns across 10 bases. Germline assignment: CDR1 SQVTM and CDR2 ANQGSEA. The CDR3 is 13 residues long. V trimming: 6 bases; J trimming: 4 bases; junction bases outside the gene matches: 6. CDR3 sequence reads: CSVSGTGAYEQYF. The CDR3, as DNA: TGCAGCGTATCCGGGACAGGGGCTTACGAGCAGTACTTC.

The chain is built from TRBV18 and TRBJ1-2; possible D gene TRBD1, 6 bases. Looked up from germline, CDR1 is KGHSH and CDR2 is LQKENI. The CDR3 extends over 13 amino acids. Trimming pared 3 bases from V and 2 bases from J, leaving 7 bases between. CDR3 in amino acids: CASSPGQNYGYTF. The CDR3 coding sequence is TGTGCCAGCTCACCGGGACAAAACTATGGCTACACCTTC. The full variable domain, completed using reference TRBV18 and TRBJ1-2, is NAGVMQNPRHLVRRRGQEARLRCSPMKGHSHVYWYRQLPEEGLKFMVYLQKENIIDESGMPKERFSAEFPKEGPSILRIQQVVRGDSAAYFCASSPGQNYGYTFGSGTRLTVV.

The chain is built from TRBV30 and TRBJ1-1, with D possibly TRBD1 on 5 matching bases. Germline CDR1 is GTSNPN and CDR2 is SVGIG (reference sequence). CDR3 length equals 14 residues. V lost 4 bases and J lost 5, with 17 bases in between. CDR3 DNA: TGTGCCTGGACCCGGGTGAGTGGGGGAACTGAAGCTTTCTTT. Protein: CAWTRVSGGTEAFF.

This chain links TRBV11-2 with TRBJ2-7, with D maybe TRBD1 (6 bases). CDR1 is SGHAT and CDR2 is FQNNGV in the germline V gene. This CDR3 is 13 amino acids long. Trimming cost V 5 bases and J 0 bases, with 8 bases left between them. The CDR3 sequence: CASSQTGSYEQYF. The CDR3 DNA is TGTGCCAGCAGCCAGACAGGCTCCTACGAGCAGTACTTC.

This rearrangement joins TRBV19 to TRBJ2-2; D remains ambiguous. This CDR3 is built from 13 residues. The germline V and J ends were trimmed by 10 bases and 0 bases, with 9 bases remaining between them. In germline, CDR1 is LNHDA, CDR2 SQIVND (reference sequence). The DNA for the CDR3 is TGTGCCACGAGCGATACGAACACCGGGGAGCTGTTTTTT. It encodes CATSDTNTGELFF.

V is TRBV5-1 and J is TRBJ1-2, with D tentatively TRBD1 (5 bases). CDR3 size: 13 residues. Looked up from germline, CDR1 is SGHRS and CDR2 is YFSETQ. V was trimmed by 4 bases and J by 13 bases, leaving 20 bases between them. CDR3 sequence (DNA): TGCGCCAGCAGCCCGATTGTAGGGGAGTACGCCACCTTC. Translated, it gives CASSPIVGEYATF.

V is TRBV15 and J is TRBJ2-7, with 8 bases identical to TRBD1. Germline V gives CDR1 LNHNV, CDR2 YYDKDF (reference sequence). This CDR3 region has 17 residues. Trimming cost V 6 bases and J 6 bases; bases outside gene matches: 19. This CDR3 is CATRKEPDGQGFPEQYF. In DNA, the CDR3 is TGTGCCACCAGAAAAGAGCCCGACGGACAGGGTTTCCCCGAGCAGTACTTC.

The chain recombines TRBV5-6 with TRBJ2-3; D ambiguous. Germline CDR1 and CDR2: SGHDT and YYEEEE. This CDR3 is 13 amino acids long. Trimming removed 2 bases from V and 6 bases from J, with 10 bases in between. The CDR3 nucleotides read TGTGCCAGCAGCTTACCTGTGCGGGATACGCAGTATTTT. Residues: CASSLPVRDTQYF.

The chain has TRBV2 and TRBJ1-2, with a weak D call TRBD1 (5 bases). The CDR3 contains 12 residues. The germline V gene encodes CDR1 SNHLY and CDR2 FYNNEI. Trimming shortened V by 5 bases and J by 7 bases, and 11 bases separated the two germline ends. The CDR3 region has the DNA TGTGCCAGCAGTTCACAGGAGACTGGCTACACCTTC. Its translation: CASSSQETGYTF.

V usage is TRBV5-6 and J usage is TRBJ2-7; D possibly matches TRBD1 or TRBD2 (6 bases each). Trimming removed 0 bases at V and 3 bases at J, with 16 bases between. Germline V gene data show CDR1 as SGHDT and CDR2 as YYEEEE. This CDR3 region has 16 residues. As DNA, the CDR3 is TGTGCCAGCAGCTTGGCTTTGGGGGGCCGATACTACGAGCAGTACTTC. Its protein is CASSLALGGRYYEQYF.

The CDR3 DNA reads as TGTGCTAGTGGTTTGGTCGGGACACCCTACAATGAGCAGTTCTTC. Encoded protein: CASGLVGTPYNEQFF. V gene TRBV12-5 combines with J gene TRBJ2-1; perhaps TRBD1 as D (6 bases). Trimming shortened V by 0 bases and J by 2 bases, and 8 bases separated the two germline ends. The CDR3 spans 15 residues. Germline assignment: CDR1 LGHNT and CDR2 FRNRAP. The full variable domain, with the rest looked up from reference TRBV12-5 and TRBJ2-1, is DARVTQTPRHKVTEMGQEVTMRCQPILGHNTVFWYRQTMMQGLELLAYFRNRAPLDDSGMPKDRFSAEMPDATLATLKIQPSEPRDSAVYFCASGLVGTPYNEQFFGPGTRLTVL.

The V call is TRBV9, the J call TRBJ2-7; 7 bases map to TRBD2. Germline V gene sequence: CDR1 SGDLS, CDR2 YYNGEE. V lost 0 bases and J lost 3; bases outside the gene matches: 3. CDR3 length equals 14 residues. The CDR3, as DNA: TGTGCCAGCAGCGTAGAGCGGGAAGGCTACGAGCAGTACTTC. This sequence encodes CASSVEREGYEQYF.

The rearrangement uses TRBV14 and TRBJ1-6, with 9 nucleotides matching TRBD1. Germline V gives CDR1 SGHDN, CDR2 FVKESK. This CDR3 spans 14 amino acids. V lost 5 bases to trimming and J lost 9 bases; unmatched junction nucleotides: 5. This chain's CDR3 is CASSRDRGISPLHF. The DNA for the CDR3 is TGTGCCAGCAGCAGAGACAGGGGGATTTCACCCCTCCACTTT.